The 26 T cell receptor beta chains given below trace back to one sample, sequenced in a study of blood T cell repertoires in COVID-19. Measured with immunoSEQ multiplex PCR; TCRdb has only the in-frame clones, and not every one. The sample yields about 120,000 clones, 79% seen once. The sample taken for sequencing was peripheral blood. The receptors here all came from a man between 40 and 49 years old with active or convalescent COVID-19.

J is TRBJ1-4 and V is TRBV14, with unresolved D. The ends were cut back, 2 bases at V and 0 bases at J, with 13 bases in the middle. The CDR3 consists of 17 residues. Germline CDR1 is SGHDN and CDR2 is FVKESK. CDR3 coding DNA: TGTGCCAGCAGCCAAAGGACGGGGATTGCAACTAATGAAAAACTGTTTTTT. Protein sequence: CASSQRTGIATNEKLFF.

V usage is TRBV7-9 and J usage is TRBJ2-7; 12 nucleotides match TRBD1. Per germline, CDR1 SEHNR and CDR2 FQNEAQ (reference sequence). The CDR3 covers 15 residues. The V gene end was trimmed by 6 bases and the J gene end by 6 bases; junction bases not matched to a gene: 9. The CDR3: CASRTTGTGGAEQYF. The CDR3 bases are TGTGCCAGCAGAACAACCGGGACAGGGGGCGCCGAGCAGTACTTC.

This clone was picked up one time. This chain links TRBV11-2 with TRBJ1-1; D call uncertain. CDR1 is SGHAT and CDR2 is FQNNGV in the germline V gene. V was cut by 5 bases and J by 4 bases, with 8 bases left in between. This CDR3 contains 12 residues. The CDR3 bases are TGTGCCAGCAGCATGCCGGGCACTGAAGCTTTCTTT. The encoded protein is CASSMPGTEAFF.

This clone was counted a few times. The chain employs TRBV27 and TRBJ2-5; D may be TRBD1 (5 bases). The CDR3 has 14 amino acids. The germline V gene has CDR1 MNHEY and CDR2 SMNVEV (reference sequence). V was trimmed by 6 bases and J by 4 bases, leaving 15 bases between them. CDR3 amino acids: CASRPPYQGETQYF. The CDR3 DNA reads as TGTGCCAGCAGACCCCCATACCAGGGAGAGACCCAGTACTTC.

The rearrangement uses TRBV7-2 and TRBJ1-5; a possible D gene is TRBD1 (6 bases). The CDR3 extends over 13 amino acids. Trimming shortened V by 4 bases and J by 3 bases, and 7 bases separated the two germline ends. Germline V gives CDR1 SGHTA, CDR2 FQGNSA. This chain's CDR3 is CASSWDTNQPQHF. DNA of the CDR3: TGTGCCAGCAGCTGGGACACCAATCAGCCCCAGCATTTT. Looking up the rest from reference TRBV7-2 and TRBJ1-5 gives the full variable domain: GAGVSQSPSNKVTEKGKDVELRCDPISGHTALYWYRQSLGQGLEFLIYFQGNSAPDKSGLPSDRFSAERTGGSVSTLTIQRTQQEDSAVYLCASSWDTNQPQHFGDGTRLSIL.

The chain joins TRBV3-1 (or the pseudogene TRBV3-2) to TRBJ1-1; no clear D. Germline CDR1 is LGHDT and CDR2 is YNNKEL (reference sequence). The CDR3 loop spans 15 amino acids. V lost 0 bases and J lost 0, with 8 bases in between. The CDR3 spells CASSQEAVMNTEAFF. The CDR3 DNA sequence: TGTGCCAGCAGCCAAGAGGCGGTAATGAACACTGAAGCTTTCTTT.

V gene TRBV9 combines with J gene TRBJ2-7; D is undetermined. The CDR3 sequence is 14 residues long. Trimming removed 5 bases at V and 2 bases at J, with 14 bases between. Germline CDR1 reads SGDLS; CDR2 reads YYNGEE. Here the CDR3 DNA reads TGTGCCAGCAGTCCCGCAGGCGCCACCTACGAGCAGTACTTC. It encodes CASSPAGATYEQYF.

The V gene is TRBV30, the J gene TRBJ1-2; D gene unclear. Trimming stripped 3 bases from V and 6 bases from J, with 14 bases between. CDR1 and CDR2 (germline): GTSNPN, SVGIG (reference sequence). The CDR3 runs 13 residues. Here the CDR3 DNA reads TGTGCCTGGAGGGGCAGACGTTTTAATGGCTACACCTTC. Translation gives CAWRGRRFNGYTF.

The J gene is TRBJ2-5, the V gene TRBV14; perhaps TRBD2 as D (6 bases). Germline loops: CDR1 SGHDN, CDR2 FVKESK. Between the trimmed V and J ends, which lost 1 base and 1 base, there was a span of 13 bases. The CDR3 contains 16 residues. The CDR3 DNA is TGTGCCAGCAGCCAAGGGAAGGGGAGGATCCAAGAGACCCAGTACTTC. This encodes CASSQGKGRIQETQYF.

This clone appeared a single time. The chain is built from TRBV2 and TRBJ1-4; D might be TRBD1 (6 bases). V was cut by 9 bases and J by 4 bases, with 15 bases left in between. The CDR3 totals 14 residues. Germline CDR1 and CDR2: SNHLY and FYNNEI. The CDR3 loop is CASTRQAFNEKLFF. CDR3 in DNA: TGTGCCAGTACTCGACAGGCCTTTAATGAAAAACTGTTTTTT.

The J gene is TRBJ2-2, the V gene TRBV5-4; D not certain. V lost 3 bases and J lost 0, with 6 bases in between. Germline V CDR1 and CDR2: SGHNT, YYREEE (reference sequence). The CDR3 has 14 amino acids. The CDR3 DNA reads TGTGCCAGCAGCTCTTTCGCGAACACCGGGGAGCTGTTTTTT. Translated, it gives CASSSFANTGELFF.

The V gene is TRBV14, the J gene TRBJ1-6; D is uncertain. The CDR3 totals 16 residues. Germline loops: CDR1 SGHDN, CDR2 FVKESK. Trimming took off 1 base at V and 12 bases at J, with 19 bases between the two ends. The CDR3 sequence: CASSQGWSAGSGPLHF. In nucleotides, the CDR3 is TGTGCCAGCAGCCAAGGGTGGTCGGCGGGGAGCGGACCCCTCCACTTT.

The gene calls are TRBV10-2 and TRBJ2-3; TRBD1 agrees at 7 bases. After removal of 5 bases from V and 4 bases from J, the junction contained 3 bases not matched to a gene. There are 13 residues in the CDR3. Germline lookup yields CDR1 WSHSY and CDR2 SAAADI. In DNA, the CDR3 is TGCGCCAGCAGTAAGACAGGGCCAGATACGCAGTATTTT. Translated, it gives CASSKTGPDTQYF.

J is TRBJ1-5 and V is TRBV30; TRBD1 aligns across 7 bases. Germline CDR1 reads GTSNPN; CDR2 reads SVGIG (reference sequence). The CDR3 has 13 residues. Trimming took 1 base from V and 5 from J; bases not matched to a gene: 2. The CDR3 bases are TGTGCCTGGAGTGGACAGGGCGATCAGCCCCAGCATTTT. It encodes CAWSGQGDQPQHF. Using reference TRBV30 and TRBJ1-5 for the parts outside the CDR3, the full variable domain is SQTIHQWPATLVQPVGSPLSLECTVEGTSNPNLYWYRQAAGRGLQLLFYSVGIGQISSEVPQNLSASRPQDRQFILSSKKLLLSDSGFYLCAWSGQGDQPQHFGDGTRLSIL.

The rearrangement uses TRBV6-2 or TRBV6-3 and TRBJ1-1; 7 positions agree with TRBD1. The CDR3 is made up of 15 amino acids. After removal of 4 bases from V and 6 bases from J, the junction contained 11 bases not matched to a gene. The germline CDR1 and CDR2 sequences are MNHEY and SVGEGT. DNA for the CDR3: TGTGCCAGCAGTTTCGGGGGACAGACAGGCGCTGAAGCTTTCTTT. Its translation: CASSFGGQTGAEAFF.

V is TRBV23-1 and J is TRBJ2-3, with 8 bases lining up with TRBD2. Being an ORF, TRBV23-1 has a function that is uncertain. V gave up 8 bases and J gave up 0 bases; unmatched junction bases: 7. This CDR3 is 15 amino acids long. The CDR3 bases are TGCGCCAGCCCAGCGGGGGATTGTAGCACAGATACGCAGTATTTT. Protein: CASPAGDCSTDTQYF.

The CDR3 region has the DNA TGTGCCAGCAGAGACAGGGGCTCGAACACCGGGGAGCTGTTTTTT. Translating it yields CASRDRGSNTGELFF. The gene calls are TRBV6-5 and TRBJ2-2; 8 bases match TRBD1. The CDR3 has 15 amino acids. CDR1 is MNHEY and CDR2 is SVGAGI in the germline V gene. Unmatched junction bases numbered 3, after V lost 6 bases and J lost 0 bases.

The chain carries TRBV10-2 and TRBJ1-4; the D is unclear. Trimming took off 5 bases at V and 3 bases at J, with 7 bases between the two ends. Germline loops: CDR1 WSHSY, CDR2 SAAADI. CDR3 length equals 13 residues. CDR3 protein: CASSPRANEKLFF. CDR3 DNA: TGCGCCAGCAGTCCCCGGGCTAATGAAAAACTGTTTTTT.

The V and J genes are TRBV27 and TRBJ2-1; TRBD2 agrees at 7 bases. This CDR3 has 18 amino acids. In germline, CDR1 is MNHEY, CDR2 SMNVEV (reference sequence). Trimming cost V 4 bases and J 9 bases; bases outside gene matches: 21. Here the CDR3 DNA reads TGTGCCAGCAGTTCGCCCCCTCAGGCCGGACTAGGTATTAGTGAGCAGTTCTTC. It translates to CASSSPPQAGLGISEQFF.

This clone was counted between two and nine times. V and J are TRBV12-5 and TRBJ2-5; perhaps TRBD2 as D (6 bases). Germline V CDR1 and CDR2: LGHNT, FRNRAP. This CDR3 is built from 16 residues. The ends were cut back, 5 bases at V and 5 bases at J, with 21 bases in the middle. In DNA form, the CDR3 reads TGTGCTAGTGGTCCGATACCCAGTGGGGCGGGGGAGACCCAGTACTTC. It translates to CASGPIPSGAGETQYF.

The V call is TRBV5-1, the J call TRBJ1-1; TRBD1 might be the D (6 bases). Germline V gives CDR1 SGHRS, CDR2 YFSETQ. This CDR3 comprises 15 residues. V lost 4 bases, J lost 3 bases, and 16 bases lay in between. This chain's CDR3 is CASSQTGGSYTEAFF. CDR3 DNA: TGCGCCAGCAGCCAGACAGGTGGGTCATACACTGAAGCTTTCTTT.

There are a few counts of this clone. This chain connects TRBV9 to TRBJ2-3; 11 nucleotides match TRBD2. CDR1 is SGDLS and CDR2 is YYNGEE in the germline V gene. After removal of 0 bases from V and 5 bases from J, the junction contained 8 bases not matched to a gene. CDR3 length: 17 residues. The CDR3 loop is CASSVDLAGGPGDTQYF. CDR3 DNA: TGTGCCAGCAGCGTAGATTTAGCGGGAGGGCCGGGAGATACGCAGTATTTT. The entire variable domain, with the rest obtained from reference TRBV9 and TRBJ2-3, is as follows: DSGVTQTPKHLITATGQRVTLRCSPRSGDLSVYWYQQSLDQGLQFLIQYYNGEERAKGNILERFSAQQFPDLHSELNLSSLELGDSALYFCASSVDLAGGPGDTQYFGPGTRLTVL.

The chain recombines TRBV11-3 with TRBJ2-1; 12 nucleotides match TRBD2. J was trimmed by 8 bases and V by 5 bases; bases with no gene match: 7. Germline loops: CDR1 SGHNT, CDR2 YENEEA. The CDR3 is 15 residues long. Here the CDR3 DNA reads TGTGCCAGCAGCCCACTAGCGGGGGGTGACTATGAGCAGTTCTTC. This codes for CASSPLAGGDYEQFF.

CDR3 residues: CASSLEAETEAFF. CDR3 coding DNA: TGCGCCAGCAGCCTTGAGGCCGAGACTGAAGCTTTCTTT. The chain uses TRBV10-2 and TRBJ1-1; D is uncertain. The V end lost 6 bases, the J end lost 5 bases, and 13 bases lay between the germline ends. Germline CDR1 and CDR2: WSHSY and SAAADI. This CDR3 is 13 amino acids long.

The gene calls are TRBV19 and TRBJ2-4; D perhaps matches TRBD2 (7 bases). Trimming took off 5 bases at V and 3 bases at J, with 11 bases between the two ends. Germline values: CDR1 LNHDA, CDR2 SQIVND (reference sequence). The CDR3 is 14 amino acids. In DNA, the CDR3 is TGTGCCAGTAGTCCCGGGGGGCGCAAAAACATTCAGTACTTC. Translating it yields CASSPGGRKNIQYF.

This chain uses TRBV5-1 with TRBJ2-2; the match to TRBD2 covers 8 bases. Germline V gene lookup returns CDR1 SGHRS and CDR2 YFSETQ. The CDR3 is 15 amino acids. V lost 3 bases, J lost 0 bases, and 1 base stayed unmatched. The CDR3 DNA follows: TGCGCCAGCAGCTCCGGGGGGGCGAACACCGGGGAGCTGTTTTTT. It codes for CASSSGGANTGELFF.